This entry lists 5 T cell receptor beta chains sequenced from one sample in a study of PD-1 blockade in classical Hodgkin lymphoma. Time point here: cycle 4 day 1 (C4D1), after less than 7 weeks of nivolumab. All the patients suffered relapse after autologous stem cell transplantation, and brentuximab vedotin exposure differed. Generated by immunoSEQ multiplex PCR, the TCRdb table keeps only in-frame clones and is missing some. In the table there are approximately 93,000 clones, just under 80% of which are singletons. The sequenced sample was peripheral blood mononuclear cells (PBMCs), obtained before the fourth cycle of nivolumab. All receptors derive from a human donor with classical Hodgkin lymphoma.

The rearrangement links TRBV7-8 to TRBJ2-5, with TRBD1 matching over 8 bases. This CDR3 is 15 amino acids long. CDR1 and CDR2 from the germline V gene are SGHVS and FQNEAQ. V shed 3 bases and J 5 bases; nucleotides not matched to a gene: 8. The CDR3 is CASSFRQGAEETQYF. The CDR3 DNA sequence: TGTGCCAGCAGCTTCCGGCAGGGGGCCGAGGAGACCCAGTACTTC. The full variable domain, with the rest looked up from reference TRBV7-8 and TRBJ2-5, is GAGVSQSPRYKVAKRGQDVALRCDPISGHVSLFWYQQALGQGPEFLTYFQNEAQLDKSGLPSDRFFAERPEGSVSTLKIQRTQQEDSAVYLCASSFRQGAEETQYFGPGTRLLVL.

V gene TRBV18 combines with J gene TRBJ2-7; maybe TRBD2 (6 bases). CDR1 and CDR2 (germline): KGHSH, LQKENI. The V end lost 6 bases, the J end lost 0 bases, and 12 bases lay between the germline ends. The CDR3 extends over 14 amino acids. The CDR3 coding sequence is TGTGCCAGCTCGGGGGAGGTTAGCTCCTACGAGCAGTACTTC. Translated, it gives CASSGEVSSYEQYF.

This chain uses TRBV6-6 with TRBJ2-5, with 10 positions matching TRBD1. The V gene's germline CDR1 is MNHNY and CDR2 SVGAGI (reference sequence). Germline trimming cut 5 bases from V and 5 bases from J; bases unmatched to any gene: 5. The CDR3 length is 14 residues. CDR3 in amino acids: CASSTGQGMETQYF. In nucleotides, the CDR3 is TGTGCCAGCAGTACGGGACAGGGGATGGAGACCCAGTACTTC.

The J gene is TRBJ2-5, the V gene TRBV10-3, with 8 bases lining up with TRBD1. This CDR3 is built from 14 residues. The V gene end was trimmed by 3 bases and the J gene end by 5 bases; junction bases not matched to a gene: 5. Per the germline V gene, CDR1 is ENHRY and CDR2 is SYGVKD. The CDR3 sequence is CAISETGGGETQYF. CDR3 nucleotides: TGTGCCATCAGTGAAACAGGGGGAGGTGAGACCCAGTACTTC.

This clone was counted a few times. V gene TRBV6-5 combines with J gene TRBJ2-4; 7 bases agree with TRBD1. The CDR3 is 13 amino acids. Germline trimming cut 2 bases from V and 8 bases from J; bases unmatched to any gene: 3. The germline CDR1 and CDR2 sequences are MNHEY and SVGAGI. CDR3 in amino acids: CASSYGQGDIQYF. CDR3 sequence (DNA): TGTGCCAGCAGTTACGGTCAGGGGGACATTCAGTACTTC.